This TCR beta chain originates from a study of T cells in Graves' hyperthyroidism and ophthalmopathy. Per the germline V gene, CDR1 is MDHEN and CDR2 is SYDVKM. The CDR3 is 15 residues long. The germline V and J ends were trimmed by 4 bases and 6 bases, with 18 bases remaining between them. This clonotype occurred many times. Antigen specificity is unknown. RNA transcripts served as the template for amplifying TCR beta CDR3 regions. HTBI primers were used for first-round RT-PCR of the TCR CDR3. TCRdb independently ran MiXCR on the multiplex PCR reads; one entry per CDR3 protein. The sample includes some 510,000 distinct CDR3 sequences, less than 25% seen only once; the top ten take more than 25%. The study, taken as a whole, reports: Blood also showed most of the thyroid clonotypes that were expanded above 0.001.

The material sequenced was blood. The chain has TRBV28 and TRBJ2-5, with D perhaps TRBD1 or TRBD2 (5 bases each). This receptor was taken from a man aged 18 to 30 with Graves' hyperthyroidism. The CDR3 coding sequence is TGTGCCAGCAGTTGGGTACGACAGCCTAGCAAGACCCAGTACTTC. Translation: CASSWVRQPSKTQYF.